The next 20 T cell receptor beta chains were all read from a single sample in a study of blood T cell repertoires in COVID-19. Sequencing used immunoSEQ multiplex PCR; TCRdb keeps in-frame clones, though not all of them. Here the sample spans 85,000 to 120,000 clones, less than 80% being singletons. The sequenced sample was peripheral blood. The receptors here all came from a man older than 75 with COVID-19, enrolled during active disease.

Only a few counts were recorded for this clone. The genes are TRBV19 and TRBJ2-2; weak D call: TRBD1 (5 bases). Per germline, CDR1 LNHDA and CDR2 SQIVND (reference sequence). This CDR3 is built from 17 residues. The V and J ends lost 1 base and 6 bases respectively, with 18 bases between them. The CDR3 region has the DNA TGTGCCAGTAGTATAGGGCAGGGCGTTGAAGGCGCCGGGGAGCTGTTTTTT. As protein: CASSIGQGVEGAGELFF. The whole variable domain, filled in from reference TRBV19 and TRBJ2-2, reads DGGITQSPKYLFRKEGQNVTLSCEQNLNHDAMYWYRQDPGQGLRLIYYSQIVNDFQKGDIAEGYSVSREKKESFPLTVTSAQKNPTAFYLCASSIGQGVEGAGELFFGEGSRLTVL.

This clone was observed many times. The CDR3 DNA is TGCGCCAGCAGCCACCCACAGGGGACTGAAGCTTTCTTT. This gives the protein CASSHPQGTEAFF. This sequence joins TRBV4-1 and TRBJ1-1, with 7 nucleotides matching TRBD1. The ends lost 3 bases at V and 5 bases at J; junction bases unmatched: 3. This CDR3 region has 13 residues. Germline-derived CDR1 and CDR2 are MGHRA and YSYEKL.

The chain recombines TRBV28 with TRBJ2-5, with 9 bases that match TRBD2. Trimming removed 3 bases from V and 5 bases from J; junction bases left unmatched: 4. The CDR3 loop spans 14 amino acids. Germline-derived CDR1 and CDR2 are MDHEN and SYDVKM. CDR3 DNA: TGTGCCAGCAGTTTTTTAGCGGGAGCTGAGACCCAGTACTTC. Encoded protein: CASSFLAGAETQYF.

V usage is TRBV5-1 and J usage is TRBJ2-2; 7 nucleotides align to TRBD1. The CDR3 has 16 residues. With 1 base clipped from V and 6 bases from J, the junction kept 9 bases outside the gene matches. From germline, CDR1 is SGHRS and CDR2 YFSETQ. The CDR3 DNA follows: TGCGCCAGCAGCTTGAGACAGGGTGCGGGTTCCGGGGAGCTGTTTTTT. Translating it yields CASSLRQGAGSGELFF. The full variable domain, in which reference TRBV5-1 and TRBJ2-2 provide the parts outside the CDR3, is KAGVTQTPRYLIKTRGQQVTLSCSPISGHRSVSWYQQTPGQGLQFLFEYFSETQRNKGNFPGRFSGRQFSNSRSEMNVSTLELGDSALYLCASSLRQGAGSGELFFGEGSRLTVL.

The chain links TRBV11-2 to TRBJ1-1, with TRBD1 as a possible D gene (5 bases). Germline CDR1 SGHAT, CDR2 FQNNGV. The V gene lost 3 bases and the J gene lost 6 bases, with 11 bases spanning the gap. This CDR3 has 13 amino acids. The CDR3 loop reads CASSFRGHPEAFF. CDR3 DNA: TGTGCCAGCAGCTTTAGGGGCCACCCTGAAGCTTTCTTT. The whole variable domain, remainder taken from reference TRBV11-2 and TRBJ1-1, is EAGVAQSPRYKIIEKRQSVAFWCNPISGHATLYWYQQILGQGPKLLIQFQNNGVVDDSQLPKDRFSAERLKGVDSTLKIQPAKLEDSAVYLCASSFRGHPEAFFGQGTRLTVV.

This rearrangement joins TRBV5-1 to TRBJ2-1, with a tentative D call TRBD1 (7 bases). CDR3 length: 16 amino acids. CDR1 and CDR2 (germline): SGHRS, YFSETQ. V was pared by 0 bases and J by 6 bases, with 16 bases between. The CDR3 reads CASSLEVGGGINEQFF. The DNA of the CDR3 is TGCGCCAGCAGCTTGGAGGTAGGAGGGGGCATCAATGAGCAGTTCTTC.

This clone has just a few counts. This rearrangement joins TRBV12-5 to TRBJ2-3, with unresolved D. V was cut by 4 bases and J by 4 bases, with 21 bases left in between. CDR3 length equals 17 residues. CDR1 and CDR2 from the germline V gene are LGHNT and FRNRAP. CDR3 sequence reads: CASGSTLAGSGADTQYF. The CDR3 nucleotides read TGTGCTAGTGGTTCGACCCTGGCAGGCTCCGGCGCAGATACGCAGTATTTT.

The chain couples TRBV6-6 to TRBJ2-7; D unresolved. The CDR3 extends over 14 amino acids. CDR1 MNHNY and CDR2 SVGAGI come from the germline V gene (reference sequence). Trimming took 2 bases from V and 6 from J, leaving 14 bases between them. CDR3 sequence (DNA): TGTGCCAGCAGTTACCGAGGTTGGTCCGGCGAGCAGTACTTC. This codes for CASSYRGWSGEQYF.

This sequence joins TRBV29-1 and TRBJ1-2; 8 bases are shared with TRBD1. Germline CDR1 SQVTM, CDR2 ANQGSEA. The CDR3 length is 11 residues. After removal of 7 bases from V and 7 bases from J, the junction contained 5 bases not matched to a gene. CDR3 region: CSAQGAGGYTF. The CDR3 DNA sequence: TGCAGCGCTCAGGGGGCAGGTGGCTACACCTTC.

The chain carries TRBV19 and TRBJ1-5; TRBD1 matches 10 bases. J lost 7 bases, V lost 2 bases, and 5 bases had no gene match. This CDR3 comprises 15 residues. The germline CDR1 and CDR2 sequences are LNHDA and SQIVND (reference sequence). In DNA, the CDR3 is TGTGCCAGTAGTATACAGACAGGGGGCGCCCAGCCCCAGCATTTT. This gives the protein CASSIQTGGAQPQHF.

The chain employs TRBV6-4 and TRBJ2-1; TRBD2 agrees at 7 bases. The V gene end was trimmed by 3 bases and the J gene end by 4 bases; junction bases not matched to a gene: 9. The CDR3 covers 16 residues. The germline CDR1 and CDR2 sequences are MRHNA and SNTAGT. CDR3 protein: CASSDLREAGYNEQFF. CDR3 DNA sequence: TGTGCCAGCAGTGATCTTCGGGAGGCGGGGTACAATGAGCAGTTCTTC.

V gene TRBV5-1 combines with J gene TRBJ2-2; 9 bases are a match to TRBD2. Unmatched junction bases numbered 5, after V lost 4 bases and J lost 1 base. Germline lookup yields CDR1 SGHRS and CDR2 YFSETQ. CDR3 length: 16 residues. CDR3 in amino acids: CASSVGLARNTGELFF. As DNA, the CDR3 is TGCGCCAGCAGCGTCGGACTAGCGCGGAACACCGGGGAGCTGTTTTTT.

This clone was detected once. This chain connects TRBV6-1 to TRBJ2-1; D possibly corresponds to TRBD2 (6 bases). V was pared by 0 bases and J by 3 bases, with 12 bases between. Germline CDR1 is MNHNS and CDR2 is SASEGT. The length of the CDR3 is 16 residues. The CDR3 nucleotides are TGTGCCAGCAGTGAAGCTCTCGGGAGCGACTACAATGAGCAGTTCTTC. Its translation: CASSEALGSDYNEQFF.

This clone was seen a handful of times. The V gene is TRBV3-1 (or the pseudogene TRBV3-2), the J gene TRBJ2-1; D is possibly TRBD2 (5 bases). Between the trimmed V and J ends, which lost 1 base and 9 bases, there was a span of 13 bases. The CDR3 runs to 14 residues. Germline CDR1 LGHDT, CDR2 YNNKEL (reference sequence). CDR3 in amino acids: CASSQGVGMGEQFF. CDR3 nucleotides: TGTGCCAGCAGCCAAGGGGTCGGGATGGGTGAGCAGTTCTTC.

The V and J genes are TRBV19 and TRBJ1-4; D is unresolved. From germline, CDR1 is LNHDA and CDR2 SQIVND (reference sequence). The ends were cut back, 6 bases at V and 0 bases at J, with 14 bases in the middle. There are 16 residues in the CDR3. CDR3 sequence (DNA): TGTGCCAGTAGCCCCGCGTTCGAGGCAACTAATGAAAAACTGTTTTTT. Translating gives CASSPAFEATNEKLFF.

This clone was observed a few times. The CDR3 region has the DNA TGTGCCAGCAGCTTCGGACAGGGGGCGAGCACAGATACGCAGTATTTT. Translated: CASSFGQGASTDTQYF. The chain carries TRBV7-9 and TRBJ2-3; TRBD1 aligns across 11 bases. Trimming cost V 3 bases and J 0 bases; bases outside gene matches: 2. Germline V lookup: CDR1 SEHNR, CDR2 FQNEAQ (reference sequence). This CDR3 is 16 amino acids long.

V gene TRBV5-4 combines with J gene TRBJ2-1, with 8 bases that match TRBD2. J was trimmed by 7 bases and V by 0 bases; bases with no gene match: 12. Germline CDR1 reads SGHNT; CDR2 reads YYREEE (reference sequence). The CDR3 is 17 amino acids. In nucleotides, the CDR3 is TGTGCCAGCAGCTTGGGTAGTTTGGCGGGAGGTATGAATGAGCAGTTCTTC. Protein: CASSLGSLAGGMNEQFF.

This clone occurred many times. The chain is built from TRBV28 and TRBJ1-2; 9 bases match TRBD1. V dropped 1 base and J dropped 4; count of bases not matched to a gene: 4. Germline V CDR1 and CDR2: MDHEN, SYDVKM. CDR3 length equals 15 residues. The CDR3 bases are TGTGCCAGCAGTTTATCCCTGGGACAGGGCTATGGCTACACCTTC. This codes for CASSLSLGQGYGYTF.

V gene TRBV19 combines with J gene TRBJ1-3, with D tentatively TRBD1 (6 bases). Germline-derived CDR1 and CDR2 are LNHDA and SQIVND (reference sequence). Trimming left V 6 bases short and J 0 bases short, with 15 bases between. The CDR3 length is 16 residues. CDR3 residues: CASSIIGQLSGNTIYF. In DNA, the CDR3 is TGTGCCAGTAGCATCATTGGACAGCTCTCTGGAAACACCATATATTTT.

The V gene is TRBV5-8, the J gene TRBJ1-3; weak D call: TRBD1 (5 bases). CDR3 length: 15 residues. Germline V gives CDR1 SGHTS, CDR2 YDEGEE. V shed 0 bases and J shed 7 bases, with 14 bases lying between them. CDR3 protein: CASSLAPGRNNTIYF. DNA of the CDR3: TGTGCCAGCAGCTTGGCCCCAGGGAGGAACAACACCATATATTTT.